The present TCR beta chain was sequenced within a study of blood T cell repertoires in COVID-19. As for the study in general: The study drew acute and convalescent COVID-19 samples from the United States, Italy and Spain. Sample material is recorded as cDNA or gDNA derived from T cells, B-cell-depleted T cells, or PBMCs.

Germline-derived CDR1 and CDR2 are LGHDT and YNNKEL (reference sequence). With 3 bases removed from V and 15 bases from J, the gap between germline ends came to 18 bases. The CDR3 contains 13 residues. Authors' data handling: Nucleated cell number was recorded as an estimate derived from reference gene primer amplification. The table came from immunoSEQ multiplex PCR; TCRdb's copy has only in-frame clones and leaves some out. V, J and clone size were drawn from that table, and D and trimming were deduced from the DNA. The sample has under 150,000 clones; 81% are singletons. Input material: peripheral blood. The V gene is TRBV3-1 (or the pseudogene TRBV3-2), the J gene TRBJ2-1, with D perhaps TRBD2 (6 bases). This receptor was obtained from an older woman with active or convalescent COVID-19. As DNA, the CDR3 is TGTGCCAGCAGCCATGGCGCGGGGACTCTACCGTTCTTC. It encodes CASSHGAGTLPFF.